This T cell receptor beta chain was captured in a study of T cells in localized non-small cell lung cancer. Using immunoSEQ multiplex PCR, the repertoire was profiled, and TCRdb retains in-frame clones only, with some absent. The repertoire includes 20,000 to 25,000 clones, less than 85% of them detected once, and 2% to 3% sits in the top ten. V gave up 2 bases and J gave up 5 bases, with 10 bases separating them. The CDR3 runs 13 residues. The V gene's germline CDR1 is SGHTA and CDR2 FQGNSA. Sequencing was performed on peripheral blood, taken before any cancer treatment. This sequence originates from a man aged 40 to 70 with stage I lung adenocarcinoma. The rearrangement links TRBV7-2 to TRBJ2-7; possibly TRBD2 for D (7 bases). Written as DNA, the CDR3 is TGTGCCAGCAGCTTACAGGGGAGGGACGAGCAGTACTTC. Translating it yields CASSLQGRDEQYF.